This T cell receptor (beta chain) stems from a study of identical twins. Study-level findings and limits: In zero-insertion analyses, partial confounding could arise from invariant MAIT and iNKT cells. In cord blood, abundant beta clonotypes had fewer insertions; memory showed no trend.

Germline lookup yields CDR1 SEHNR and CDR2 FQNEAQ (reference sequence). V was trimmed by 6 bases and J by 5 bases, leaving 20 bases between them. This CDR3 is 15 amino acids long. With respect to this clonotype: The antigen is unknown.

TCRdb reprocessed the 5' RACE reads via MiXCR and lists one record per CDR3 protein. The sample has more than 650,000 distinct CDR3 sequences, over 5% seen once. The sequence was collected from a young man in good health. Sequencing input: naive T cells sorted from blood. V and J are TRBV7-9 and TRBJ2-7; weak D call: TRBD1 (6 bases). The CDR3 loop is CASRNSGLGAHEQYF. The CDR3 nucleotides read TGTGCCAGCAGAAATAGTGGCCTGGGGGCCCACGAGCAGTACTTC. The full variable domain, with the rest looked up from reference TRBV7-9 and TRBJ2-7, is DTGVSQNPRHKITKRGQNVTFRCDPISEHNRLYWYRQTLGQGPEFLTYFQNEAQLEKSRLLSDRFSAERPKGSFSTLEIQRTEQGDSAMYLCASRNSGLGAHEQYFGPGTRLTVT.